This is a list of T cell receptor beta chains from one sample in a study of type 1 regulatory T cells. One entry per CDR3 protein, called by TCRdb with MiXCR from the reads. The sample shows tens of thousands of distinct CDR3 sequences, 20% of them seen only once. Antigen specificity for these receptors is unknown. The specimen sequenced was cultured type 1 regulatory T (Tr1) cells, either the whole culture or a sorted fraction (not recorded which). Receptors were obtained from a human donor in good health. The CDR3 runs from the conserved cysteine through the conserved F or W. Each record gives: V gene, J gene, clone size, D gene, CDR3 DNA, CDR3 protein. The D gene is left open where the match is weak. The size of a clone is reported for some rows only, either as once, few or many, or as a class for expanded clones.

TRBV20-1	TRBJ2-7	.	TRBD1	TGCAGTGCGGCTCCGGGACAGGGTTCCTACGAGCAGTACTTC	CSAAPGQGSYEQYF
TRBV15	TRBJ2-1	.	TRBD2	TGTGCCACCAGCAGAAAAGCGGGAGCGGATCGAGAGCAGTTCTTC	CATSRKAGADREQFF
TRBV18	TRBJ2-7	few	.	TGTGCCAGCTCACCGACCAGGGCAGCGGGACAGGTCGAGCAGTACTTC	CASSPTRAAGQVEQYF
TRBV9	TRBJ2-7	few	.	TGTGCCAGCAGCGTAGACGGGATCTCCTACGAGCAGTACTTC	CASSVDGISYEQYF
TRBV7-9	TRBJ2-7	.	.	TGTGCCAGCAGCTCCGGTACCAGAATTTACGAGCAGTACTTC	CASSSGTRIYEQYF
TRBV24-1	TRBJ2-2	few	.	TGTGCCACCAGTGATTCGAAGATAAACGGGGAGCTGTTTTTT	CATSDSKINGELFF
TRBV7-2	TRBJ2-4	medium-sized	.	TGTGCCAGCAGCCCCGGGTTTGGGGGTTTAAACATTCAGTACTTC	CASSPGFGGLNIQYF
TRBV3-1	TRBJ2-1	.	TRBD2	TGTGCCAGCAGCACACACCCTAGCGGGAGGAGCACCTACAATGAGCAGTTCTTC	CASSTHPSGRSTYNEQFF
TRBV10-2	TRBJ2-1	.	TRBD1	TGCGCCAGCTGCCTTCCCAGGGGGCCCTACAATGAGCAGTTCTTC	CASCLPRGPYNEQFF
TRBV20-1	TRBJ1-2	.	.	TGCAGTGCTAGTCCCGGGGACCATGGCTACACCTTC	CSASPGDHGYTF
TRBV20-1	TRBJ2-7	.	TRBD2	TGCAGTGCTAGGGGTGCTCCGATCAGCGGGAGCTACGAGCAGTACTTC	CSARGAPISGSYEQYF